The present entry profiles one TCR beta chain with its context. This clonotype showed up just a few times. Its specific antigen is unknown. Base qualities are missing; no much larger clone stands one base away. The data were produced on an Illumina HiSeq 1500. In TCRdb, the public reads were trimmed at Q25 with fastp and aligned with MiXCR, with productive beta chains retained. Rows merge per CDR3 protein into single entries with the most common DNA and genes. This sample holds under 850,000 distinct CDR3 sequences; 35% were observed only once. The top ten clonotypes cover around 2.8% of the sample. This entry belongs to a study of T cell repertoires in cytomegalovirus infection (dated by TCRdb to between 2019 and 2020). About the full investigation: Because public TCR beta signatures pointed to carriage of CMV infection together with the matching HLA type, the HLA type of each donor mattered for the analysis. General study outcomes and caveats: In the ex vivo response, HLA-C-restricted CMV-specific TCR beta clonotypes were dominant, and in two of eight donors the single most frequent clonotype came from this HLA-C-restricted group. Carriers of CMV infection plus the relevant HLA type were discriminated by the cumulative frequency of public TCR beta family members in the study cohort and in an independent approximately 400-donor cohort.

The germline V gene supplies CDR1 MDHEN and CDR2 SYDVKM. The CDR3 goes from the cysteine to the phenylalanine over 14 residues. Only the CDR3 DNA is retained, 42 bases long and in frame from the first base. Germline trimming amounts to 4 bases on V and 5 bases on J, with 6 as the count of junction bases outside the gene matches. The chain is assembled from TRBV28 and TRBJ2-5; 8 nucleotides in the junction match TRBD1. The TCR comes from a human donor in good health (CMV status not recorded). Some clones in this sample may be carry-over from other donors' samples. What was sequenced was PBMCs. The CDR3 protein sequence reads: CASSSQGEAETQYF. The DNA sequence follows: TGTGCCAGCAGTTCACAGGGGGAAGCGGAGACCCAGTACTTC.